This T cell receptor beta chain derives from a study of T cell responses to AZD1222 COVID-19 vaccine (dated by TCRdb to the early 2020s). With respect to the entire study: AZD1222 recipients whose second dose came at about 4 weeks and those whose second dose came at about 12 weeks were combined into one group, since spike-specific TCR depth and breadth did not differ between the two schedules. TCR sequencing was performed for 230 to 250 trial participants, of whom some 200 were given two doses of AZD1222 and approximately 25 were given two doses of MenACWY control vaccine. Trial participants were enrolled into age subgroups of 18-55, 56-69 and 70-plus years, which contained approximately 150, 28 and 58 TCR-sequenced participants, respectively. What the research found in general, with its limitations: Only six AZD1222 recipients were SARS-CoV-2 seropositive at baseline, limiting conclusions about previously exposed vaccinees. Participants were mostly white British, with more females than males. The authors suggested clonal diversity may have been underestimated. No day 14 peak-response samples were available, so repertoires were characterized only after the peak T cell response. Epitopes outside the regions mutated in the B.1.351 and B.1.1.7 variants were reportedly recognized by nearly half of the unique spike-specific TCRs. After two AZD1222 doses, spike-specific TCR breadth and depth were significantly higher than at day 0 and than in MenACWY recipients. The vaccine-associated CD4 TCRs covered the entire spike protein, and the dominant responses fell in regions 160-218 and 743-854. In the small 56-69-year group, the increase in depth fell short of significance, most likely because of low power.

Counted from cysteine to phenylalanine, this CDR3 has 20 amino acids. The kept DNA is CDR3 alone, 60 bases in frame from the first base. In the germline V gene, CDR1 corresponds to SGHRS and CDR2 to YFSETQ. V trim: 4 bases; J trim: 1 base; unmatched bases: 14. The CDR3 regions of human TCRbeta chains were subjected to immunosequencing. Under the source paper's analysis protocol: Repertoire TCRs were matched against a reference library of SARS-CoV-2-specific TCRs generated with the MIRA antigen-specificity platform. Breadth meant the fraction of unique TCRs that were SARS-CoV-2-associated, whereas depth meant the fraction of total T cells that were SARS-CoV-2-associated. Using the MIRA data, each spike-specific TCR was assigned both to the spike region to which the TCR was reactive and to a CD4 or CD8 class. Log10-transformed breadth and depth values were compared by one-way ANOVA with Sidak's multiple comparisons tests. The clones in this table, taken by TCRdb from immuneACCESS, are in-frame only. Not every clone is retained; where verified, under half of the shortfall comes from an unresolved V gene, and the cause of the rest is unknown. That table furnishes V, J and clone size, whereas the DNA furnished D and trimming. This sample lists 95,000 to 110,000 clones; over 70% were detected once. The ten biggest clones cover 7% to 10% of the sample.

According to the study, the label for this sample's time point signals: baseline before first vaccination. Vaccinee samples were obtained from the UK trials COV001 and COV002, which included a single-blind randomized controlled phase 2/3 trial of AZD1222 (ChAdOx1 nCoV-19) in healthy adults. For TCRbeta chain sequencing, PBMC samples were collected from trial participants at day 0 and at day 28 after the second dose. About this clone: Its antigen remains unidentified. The record has no base qualities; no much larger clone is one base away.

The sequence was obtained from an adult in good health. The specimen was peripheral blood, collected on day 0 of AZD1222 vaccination. The chain was built from TRBV5-1 and TRBJ2-4, with TRBD2 identical over 13 junction bases. The CDR3 amino acid sequence is: CASSRTGLAGAELAKNIQYF. The DNA sequence is as follows: TGCGCCAGCAGCCGAACTGGACTAGCGGGAGCGGAGCTCGCCAAAAACATTCAGTACTTC.